These 26 T cell receptor beta chains originate from one sample sequenced in a study of Ad26.COV2.S vaccination and SARS-CoV-2 variants. The data were produced by immunoSEQ multiplex PCR, yet TCRdb's version contains in-frame clones alone and is incomplete. The sample has some 340,000 clones; over 80% are singletons. Treatment of the sample: some 19 received Ad26.COV2.S at low or high dose, single or two shots; 5 received placebo; per-sample allocation not given. All samples were drawn on day 63, counting from the first vaccine or placebo injection. Sequenced material: peripheral blood, taken in a trial of Ad26.COV2.S vaccine versus placebo. All receptors derive from a person aged 18 to 65 who received the Ad26.COV2.S COVID-19 vaccine or a placebo.

This rearrangement joins TRBV19 to TRBJ2-3; the D call may be TRBD1 or TRBD2 (5 bases each). The length of the CDR3 is 16 residues. The V gene's germline CDR1 is LNHDA and CDR2 SQIVND (reference sequence). The V end lost 3 bases, the J end lost 3 bases, and 16 bases lay between the germline ends. In DNA, the CDR3 is TGTGCCAGTAGTATGCCCCTCACGTGGGGGACAGATACGCAGTATTTT. Its translation is CASSMPLTWGTDTQYF. Full variable domain (missing parts from reference TRBV19 and TRBJ2-3): DGGITQSPKYLFRKEGQNVTLSCEQNLNHDAMYWYRQDPGQGLRLIYYSQIVNDFQKGDIAEGYSVSREKKESFPLTVTSAQKNPTAFYLCASSMPLTWGTDTQYFGPGTRLTVL.

J is TRBJ1-1 and V is TRBV19; TRBD1 aligns across 7 bases. This CDR3 is 15 amino acids long. With 7 bases clipped from V and 5 bases from J, the junction kept 13 bases outside the gene matches. Per the germline V gene, CDR1 is LNHDA and CDR2 is SQIVND (reference sequence). The CDR3 loop reads CASNDHRGRETEAFF. For the CDR3, the DNA is TGTGCCAGTAACGACCACAGGGGAAGAGAGACTGAAGCTTTCTTT. Using reference TRBV19 and TRBJ1-1 for the parts outside the CDR3, the full variable domain is DGGITQSPKYLFRKEGQNVTLSCEQNLNHDAMYWYRQDPGQGLRLIYYSQIVNDFQKGDIAEGYSVSREKKESFPLTVTSAQKNPTAFYLCASNDHRGRETEAFFGQGTRLTVV.

The J gene is TRBJ2-3, the V gene TRBV5-1; 9 bases agree with TRBD1. This CDR3 region has 16 residues. V dropped 4 bases and J dropped 6; count of bases not matched to a gene: 12. Germline V gene data show CDR1 as SGHRS and CDR2 as YFSETQ. DNA for the CDR3: TGCGCCAGCAGCAAGGACAGGGGCAACGGGGTGGATACGCAGTATTTT. Residues: CASSKDRGNGVDTQYF.

This chain uses TRBV5-1 with TRBJ2-6; 10 nucleotides agree with TRBD1. The CDR3 is 17 amino acids. The V gene's germline CDR1 is SGHRS and CDR2 YFSETQ. V lost 7 bases and J lost 2; bases outside the gene matches: 9. DNA of the CDR3: TGCGCCAGCTTGGCCGGACAGGGGGAGGCTGGGGCCAACGTCCTGACTTTC. Translation gives CASLAGQGEAGANVLTF.

Regarding this clone: Other DNA sequences within the sample encode an identical CDR3. This rearrangement joins TRBV19 to TRBJ1-5; D gene unclear. The CDR3 totals 14 residues. Germline V gives CDR1 LNHDA, CDR2 SQIVND (reference sequence). Trimming removed 1 base at V and 2 bases at J, with 6 bases between. CDR3 DNA: TGTGCCAGTAGTATAGTGGGTGGCAATCAGCCCCAGCATTTT. It encodes CASSIVGGNQPQHF.

The chain uses TRBV18 and TRBJ1-1; the match to TRBD1 covers 9 bases. V lost 6 bases and J lost 4; bases outside the gene matches: 6. Germline V gene data show CDR1 as KGHSH and CDR2 as LQKENI. This CDR3 is built from 14 residues. For the CDR3, the DNA is TGTGCCAGCTCCCCGACAGGGGGAGGCACTGAAGCTTTCTTT. Protein: CASSPTGGGTEAFF. The complete variable domain, with remaining parts taken from reference TRBV18 and TRBJ1-1, reads NAGVMQNPRHLVRRRGQEARLRCSPMKGHSHVYWYRQLPEEGLKFMVYLQKENIIDESGMPKERFSAEFPKEGPSILRIQQVVRGDSAAYFCASSPTGGGTEAFFGQGTRLTVV.

V usage is TRBV6-5 and J usage is TRBJ1-5; perhaps TRBD1 as D (6 bases). Germline V gene sequence: CDR1 MNHEY, CDR2 SVGAGI. There are 15 residues in the CDR3. Trimming shortened V by 7 bases and J by 2 bases, and 15 bases separated the two germline ends. The CDR3 region is CASTRARGGNQPQHF. The DNA for the CDR3 is TGTGCCAGCACCCGAGCCAGGGGAGGCAATCAGCCCCAGCATTTT.

This rearrangement joins TRBV28 to TRBJ2-5, with D unresolved. Trimming took off 6 bases at V and 4 bases at J, with 27 bases between the two ends. CDR3 length: 18 residues. Germline V gives CDR1 MDHEN, CDR2 SYDVKM. Here the CDR3 reads CASSGPNSNLRVGETQYF. The CDR3 coding sequence is TGTGCCAGCAGCGGCCCGAACAGCAACCTAAGGGTTGGAGAGACCCAGTACTTC.

The chain links TRBV5-1 to TRBJ1-2; D gene ambiguous. Germline V gives CDR1 SGHRS, CDR2 YFSETQ. Trimming took off 2 bases at V and 6 bases at J, with 11 bases between the two ends. This CDR3 has 13 residues. For the CDR3, the DNA is TGCGCCAGCAGCTTAAAAGGCCGAGATGGCTACACCTTC. Residues: CASSLKGRDGYTF.

This clone has ten or more counts. Other DNA variants within this sample encode the same CDR3. The chain employs TRBV5-1 and TRBJ2-3, with unresolved D. V lost 1 base and J 6 bases, leaving 3 bases between the germline ends. Germline assignment: CDR1 SGHRS and CDR2 YFSETQ. The length of the CDR3 is 11 residues. CDR3 protein: CASSLRDTQYF. In DNA form, the CDR3 reads TGCGCCAGCAGCTTGCGCGATACGCAGTATTTT.

The chain has TRBV7-9 and TRBJ2-1; D gene ambiguous. Trimming removed 6 bases at V and 10 bases at J, with 16 bases between. The CDR3 contains 13 residues. CDR1 is SEHNR and CDR2 is FQNEAQ in the germline V gene (reference sequence). The chain's CDR3 is CASRSLSSNEQFF. Here the CDR3 DNA reads TGTGCCAGCAGGTCACTATCAAGCAACGAGCAGTTCTTC.

The chain employs TRBV21-1 and TRBJ2-3; TRBD2, the table's D call, lacks a check against the DNA. TRBV21-1 is a listed pseudogene. The length of the CDR3 is 17 residues. The DNA of the CDR3 is TGTGCCAGCAGCGAATCACGACTAGCGGGGATCACAGATACGCAGTATTTT. It specifies CASSESRLAGITDTQYF.

The CDR3, as DNA: TGTGCCAGCAAATTATCCGGTGCCGACAATGAGCAGTTCTTC. Residues: CASKLSGADNEQFF. V is TRBV7-2 and J is TRBJ2-1, with D unresolved. The length of the CDR3 is 14 residues. Between the trimmed V and J ends, which lost 7 bases and 5 bases, there was a span of 15 bases. Germline V gene lookup returns CDR1 SGHTA and CDR2 FQGNSA.

The chain links TRBV5-4 to TRBJ2-3; the D is unclear. Trimming took 4 bases from V and 1 from J, leaving 7 bases between them. The germline gives CDR1 SGHNT, CDR2 YYREEE (reference sequence). The CDR3 has 13 residues. In DNA, the CDR3 is TGTGCCAGCAGCCCCACGGGCACAGATACGCAGTATTTT. Its translation is CASSPTGTDTQYF.

This chain joins TRBV27 and TRBJ2-5; 8 nucleotides agree with TRBD1. V dropped 6 bases and J dropped 5; count of bases not matched to a gene: 5. The CDR3 runs to 13 residues. Germline-derived CDR1 and CDR2 are MNHEY and SMNVEV (reference sequence). The CDR3: CASRGQGRETQYF. In DNA form, the CDR3 reads TGTGCCAGCAGAGGACAGGGAAGGGAGACCCAGTACTTC.

This chain links TRBV2 with TRBJ2-7, with D perhaps assigned TRBD1 or TRBD2 (5 bases each). V lost 7 bases to trimming and J lost 13 bases, with 20 bases between them. The CDR3 is 12 amino acids. Germline lookup yields CDR1 SNHLY and CDR2 FYNNEI. The CDR3 nucleotides are TGTGCCAGCACAATATCCTCTACCGGGACCTACTTC. It codes for CASTISSTGTYF. The full variable domain, completed using reference TRBV2 and TRBJ2-7, is EPEVTQTPSHQVTQMGQEVILRCVPISNHLYFYWYRQILGQKVEFLVSFYNNEISEKSEIFDDQFSVERPDGSNFTLKIRSTKLEDSAMYFCASTISSTGTYFGPGTRLTVT.

The V call is TRBV19, the J call TRBJ2-1; a possible D gene is TRBD2 (6 bases). The CDR3 is 16 amino acids. Trimming took 3 bases from V and 3 from J, leaving 15 bases between them. Germline CDR1 reads LNHDA; CDR2 reads SQIVND (reference sequence). This CDR3 is CASSIAEGTYYNEQFF. CDR3 sequence (DNA): TGTGCCAGTAGTATCGCGGAGGGGACCTACTACAATGAGCAGTTCTTC.

This chain's CDR3 is CASSILAGGLSGNTIYF. The CDR3 DNA reads as TGTGCCAGTAGTATATTGGCTGGTGGTCTTTCTGGAAACACCATATATTTT. The chain is built from TRBV19 and TRBJ1-3, with no clear D. Germline loops: CDR1 LNHDA, CDR2 SQIVND (reference sequence). Deletions cut 2 bases from V and 1 base from J, with 15 bases between. The CDR3 runs to 17 residues. Complete variable domain (other parts from reference TRBV19 and TRBJ1-3): DGGITQSPKYLFRKEGQNVTLSCEQNLNHDAMYWYRQDPGQGLRLIYYSQIVNDFQKGDIAEGYSVSREKKESFPLTVTSAQKNPTAFYLCASSILAGGLSGNTIYFGEGSWLTVV.

Relative to its sample, this clone is medium-sized. The V call is TRBV10-1, the J call TRBJ1-5; D is uncertain. Germline V gives CDR1 WNHNN, CDR2 SYGVQD (reference sequence). CDR3 length: 13 amino acids. The V end lost 11 bases, the J end lost 7 bases, and 18 bases lay between the germline ends. The CDR3: CALNVRSYQPQHF. The CDR3, as DNA: TGCGCCCTCAATGTACGTAGTTACCAGCCCCAGCATTTT.

The chain combines TRBV5-1 with TRBJ2-2; no firm D call. This CDR3 is 14 amino acids long. Trimming took 4 bases from V and 3 from J, leaving 10 bases between them. Germline assignment: CDR1 SGHRS and CDR2 YFSETQ. CDR3 protein: CASSRSRDTGELFF. Here the CDR3 DNA reads TGCGCCAGCAGCCGCTCTAGAGACACCGGGGAGCTGTTTTTT.

This clone has only a few counts. The chain combines TRBV14 with TRBJ1-6, with 7 positions matching TRBD1. V shed 5 bases and J 9 bases; nucleotides not matched to a gene: 1. Germline assignment: CDR1 SGHDN and CDR2 FVKESK. The CDR3 runs 12 residues. The CDR3 loop is CASSYRGSPLHF. CDR3 sequence (DNA): TGTGCCAGCAGCTACAGGGGTTCACCCCTCCACTTT.

This chain links TRBV5-1 with TRBJ2-2; the D gene is possibly TRBD1 (6 bases). Germline CDR1 is SGHRS and CDR2 is YFSETQ. CDR3 size: 12 residues. Trimming left V 2 bases short and J 9 bases short, with 8 bases between. CDR3 sequence: CASSLQGRELFF. The DNA of the CDR3 is TGCGCCAGCAGCTTACAGGGTCGGGAGCTGTTTTTT.

J is TRBJ1-5 and V is TRBV19, with D possibly matching TRBD1 (6 bases). Germline CDR1 is LNHDA and CDR2 is SQIVND (reference sequence). Trimming removed 4 bases at V and 4 bases at J, with 14 bases between. The CDR3 spans 15 residues. This CDR3 reads CASSRGPGANQPQHF. CDR3 in DNA: TGTGCCAGTAGTAGGGGGCCAGGGGCAAATCAGCCCCAGCATTTT.

The CDR3 DNA sequence: TGCGCCAGCAGCCAAGACCTCCGGGACAGAATATCACCCCTCCACTTT. It is translated as CASSQDLRDRISPLHF. The chain employs TRBV4-1 and TRBJ1-6; 7 positions agree with TRBD1. The CDR3 is made up of 16 amino acids. The germline V gene has CDR1 MGHRA and CDR2 YSYEKL. Germline trimming cut 0 bases from V and 10 bases from J; bases unmatched to any gene: 9.

CDR3 bases: TGTGCCAGCAGCCCGCGGACAGGGGGGAATGAAAAACTGTTTTTT. Translated: CASSPRTGGNEKLFF. The J gene is TRBJ1-4, the V gene TRBV7-9; 10 bases match TRBD1. Trimming removed 5 bases from V and 5 bases from J; junction bases left unmatched: 5. CDR1 SEHNR and CDR2 FQNEAQ come from the germline V gene (reference sequence). The CDR3 covers 15 residues.

This clone was recorded a few times. This chain joins TRBV3-1 (or the pseudogene TRBV3-2) and TRBJ2-7, with 11 bases fitting TRBD1. Trimming took 4 bases from V and 3 from J; bases not matched to a gene: 8. Germline assignment: CDR1 LGHDT and CDR2 YNNKEL (reference sequence). This CDR3 is 16 amino acids long. CDR3 DNA: TGTGCCAGCAGCCGTAAACCGGGACAGGGGGTCTACGAGCAGTACTTC. Translated: CASSRKPGQGVYEQYF.